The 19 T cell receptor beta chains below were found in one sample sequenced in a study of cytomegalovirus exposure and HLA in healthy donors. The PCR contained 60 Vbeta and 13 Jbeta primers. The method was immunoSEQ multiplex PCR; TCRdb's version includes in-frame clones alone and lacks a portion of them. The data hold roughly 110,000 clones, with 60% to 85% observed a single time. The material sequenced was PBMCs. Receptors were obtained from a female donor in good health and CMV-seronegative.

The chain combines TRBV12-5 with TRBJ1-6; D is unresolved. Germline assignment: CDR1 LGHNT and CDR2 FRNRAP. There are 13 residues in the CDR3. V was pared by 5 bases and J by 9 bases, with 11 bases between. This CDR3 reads CASGNWFRSPLHF. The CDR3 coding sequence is TGTGCTAGTGGTAACTGGTTCCGTTCACCCCTCCACTTT.

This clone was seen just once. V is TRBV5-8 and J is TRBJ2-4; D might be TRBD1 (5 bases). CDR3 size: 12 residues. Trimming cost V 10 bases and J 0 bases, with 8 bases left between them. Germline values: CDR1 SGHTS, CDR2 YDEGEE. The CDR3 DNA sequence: TGTGCCGGACACCTAGCCAAAAACATTCAGTACTTC. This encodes CAGHLAKNIQYF.

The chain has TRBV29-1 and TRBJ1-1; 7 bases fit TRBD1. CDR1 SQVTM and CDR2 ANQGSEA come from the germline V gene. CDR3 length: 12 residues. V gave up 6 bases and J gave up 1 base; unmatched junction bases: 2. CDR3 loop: CSVGTANTEAFF. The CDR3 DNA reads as TGCAGCGTCGGGACAGCGAACACTGAAGCTTTCTTT.

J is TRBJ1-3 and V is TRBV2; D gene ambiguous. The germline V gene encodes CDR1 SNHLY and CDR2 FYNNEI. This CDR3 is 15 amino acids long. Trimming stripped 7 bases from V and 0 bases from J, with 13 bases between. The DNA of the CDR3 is TGTGCCAGCACGGAGTACGGCATCTCTGGAAACACCATATATTTT. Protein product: CASTEYGISGNTIYF.

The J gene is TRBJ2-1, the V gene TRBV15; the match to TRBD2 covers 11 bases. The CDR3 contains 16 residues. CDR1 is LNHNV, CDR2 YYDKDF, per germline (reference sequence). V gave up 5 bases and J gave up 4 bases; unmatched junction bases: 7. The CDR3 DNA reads TGTGCCACCAGCCCTCATAGCGGGGGGGCGTACAATGAGCAGTTCTTC. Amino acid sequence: CATSPHSGGAYNEQFF.

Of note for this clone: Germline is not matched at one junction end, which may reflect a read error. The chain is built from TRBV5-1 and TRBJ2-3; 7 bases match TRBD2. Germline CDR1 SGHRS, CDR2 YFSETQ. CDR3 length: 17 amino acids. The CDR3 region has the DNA TGCGCCAGCAACTTGAACGGCGGGGGTCCTAGCACAGATACGCAGTATTTT. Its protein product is CASNLNGGGPSTDTQYF. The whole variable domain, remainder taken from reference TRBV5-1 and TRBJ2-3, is KAGVTQTPRYLIKTRGQQVTLSCSPISGHRSVSWYQQTPGQGLQFLFEYFSETQRNKGNFPGRFSGRQFSNSRSEMNVSTLELGDSALYLCASNLNGGGPSTDTQYFGPGTRLTVL.

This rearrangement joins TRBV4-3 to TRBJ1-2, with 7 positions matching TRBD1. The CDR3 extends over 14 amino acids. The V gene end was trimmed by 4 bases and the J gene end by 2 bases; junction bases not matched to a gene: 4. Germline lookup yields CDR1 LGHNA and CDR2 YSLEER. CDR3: CASSPGQSNYGYTF. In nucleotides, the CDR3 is TGCGCCAGCAGCCCGGGACAGTCCAACTATGGCTACACCTTC.

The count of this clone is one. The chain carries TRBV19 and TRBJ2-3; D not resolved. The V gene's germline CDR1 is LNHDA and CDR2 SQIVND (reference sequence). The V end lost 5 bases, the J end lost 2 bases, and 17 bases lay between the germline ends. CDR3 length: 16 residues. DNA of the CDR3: TGTGCCAGTAGTGTCGACACGTCCTTGGTCACAGATACGCAGTATTTT. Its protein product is CASSVDTSLVTDTQYF.

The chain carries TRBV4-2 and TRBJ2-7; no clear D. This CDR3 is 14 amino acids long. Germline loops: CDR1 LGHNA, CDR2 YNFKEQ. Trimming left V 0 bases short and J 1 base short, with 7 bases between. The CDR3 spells CASSQDITSYEQYF. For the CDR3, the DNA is TGTGCCAGCAGCCAAGATATTACTTCCTACGAGCAGTACTTC.

This CDR3 reads CASSLGRTGQYEQYF. The CDR3 DNA reads as TGTGCCAGCAGCTTAGGGAGGACAGGGCAATACGAGCAGTACTTC. The chain carries TRBV11-2 and TRBJ2-7; 8 bases match TRBD1. CDR3 length: 15 amino acids. The V segment lost 1 base and the J segment 4 bases; nucleotides outside the gene matches: 6. Germline V gene data show CDR1 as SGHAT and CDR2 as FQNNGV.

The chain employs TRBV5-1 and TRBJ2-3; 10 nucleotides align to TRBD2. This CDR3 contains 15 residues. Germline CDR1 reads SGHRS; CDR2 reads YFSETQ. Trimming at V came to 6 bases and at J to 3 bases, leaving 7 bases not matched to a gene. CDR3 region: CASTRPGLATDTQYF. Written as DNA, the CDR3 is TGCGCCAGCACAAGGCCGGGACTAGCGACAGATACGCAGTATTTT.

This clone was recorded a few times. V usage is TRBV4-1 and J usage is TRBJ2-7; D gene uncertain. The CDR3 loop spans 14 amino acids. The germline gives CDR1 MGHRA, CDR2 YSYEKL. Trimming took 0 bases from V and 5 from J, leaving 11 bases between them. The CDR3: CASSQEAGRNEQYF. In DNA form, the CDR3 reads TGCGCCAGCAGCCAAGAGGCCGGCAGGAACGAGCAGTACTTC.

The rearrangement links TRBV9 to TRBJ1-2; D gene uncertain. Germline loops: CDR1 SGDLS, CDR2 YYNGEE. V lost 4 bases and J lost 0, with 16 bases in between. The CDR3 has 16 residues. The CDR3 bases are TGTGCCAGCAGCCCCTCCGGTACTCTCGCTAACTATGGCTACACCTTC. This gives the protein CASSPSGTLANYGYTF.

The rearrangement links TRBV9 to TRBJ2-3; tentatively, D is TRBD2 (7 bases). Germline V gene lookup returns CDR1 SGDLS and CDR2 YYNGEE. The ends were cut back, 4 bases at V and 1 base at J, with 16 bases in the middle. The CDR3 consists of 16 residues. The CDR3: CASSSQGGGRTDTQYF. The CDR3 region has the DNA TGTGCCAGCAGCTCTCAAGGGGGGGGGCGCACAGATACGCAGTATTTT.

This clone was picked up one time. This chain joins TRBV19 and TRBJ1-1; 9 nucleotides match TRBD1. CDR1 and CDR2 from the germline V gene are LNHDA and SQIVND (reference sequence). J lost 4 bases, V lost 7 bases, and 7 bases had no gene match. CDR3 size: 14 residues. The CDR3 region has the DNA TGTGCCAGTATCCCGTGGGACAGGGCCACTGAAGCTTTCTTT. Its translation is CASIPWDRATEAFF.

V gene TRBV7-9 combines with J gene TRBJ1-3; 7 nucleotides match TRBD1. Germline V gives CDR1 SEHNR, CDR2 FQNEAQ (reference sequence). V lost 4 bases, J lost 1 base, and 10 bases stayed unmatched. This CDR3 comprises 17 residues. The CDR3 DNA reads TGTGCCAGCAGCTGGATTCACCAGGGGGAATCTGGAAACACCATATATTTT. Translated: CASSWIHQGESGNTIYF. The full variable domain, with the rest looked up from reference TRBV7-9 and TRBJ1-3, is DTGVSQNPRHKITKRGQNVTFRCDPISEHNRLYWYRQTLGQGPEFLTYFQNEAQLEKSRLLSDRFSAERPKGSFSTLEIQRTEQGDSAMYLCASSWIHQGESGNTIYFGEGSWLTVV.

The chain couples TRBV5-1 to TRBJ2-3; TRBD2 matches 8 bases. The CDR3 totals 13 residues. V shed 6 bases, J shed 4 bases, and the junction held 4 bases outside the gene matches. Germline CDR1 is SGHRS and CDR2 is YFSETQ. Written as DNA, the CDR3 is TGCGCCAGCAACGGGGGGGCCCCAGATACGCAGTATTTT. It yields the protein CASNGGAPDTQYF.

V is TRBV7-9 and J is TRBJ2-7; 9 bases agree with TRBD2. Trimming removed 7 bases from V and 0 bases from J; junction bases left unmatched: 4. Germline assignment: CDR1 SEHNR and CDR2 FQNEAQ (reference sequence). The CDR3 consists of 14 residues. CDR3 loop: CASKAGGSSYEQYF. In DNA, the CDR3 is TGTGCCAGCAAGGCGGGGGGGAGCTCCTACGAGCAGTACTTC.

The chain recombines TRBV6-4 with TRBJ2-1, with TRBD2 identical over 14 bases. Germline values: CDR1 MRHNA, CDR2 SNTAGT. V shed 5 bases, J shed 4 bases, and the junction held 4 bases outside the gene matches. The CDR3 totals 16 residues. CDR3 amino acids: CASSRTSGGLYNEQFF. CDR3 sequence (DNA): TGTGCCAGCAGTAGGACTAGCGGGGGGCTATACAATGAGCAGTTCTTC.